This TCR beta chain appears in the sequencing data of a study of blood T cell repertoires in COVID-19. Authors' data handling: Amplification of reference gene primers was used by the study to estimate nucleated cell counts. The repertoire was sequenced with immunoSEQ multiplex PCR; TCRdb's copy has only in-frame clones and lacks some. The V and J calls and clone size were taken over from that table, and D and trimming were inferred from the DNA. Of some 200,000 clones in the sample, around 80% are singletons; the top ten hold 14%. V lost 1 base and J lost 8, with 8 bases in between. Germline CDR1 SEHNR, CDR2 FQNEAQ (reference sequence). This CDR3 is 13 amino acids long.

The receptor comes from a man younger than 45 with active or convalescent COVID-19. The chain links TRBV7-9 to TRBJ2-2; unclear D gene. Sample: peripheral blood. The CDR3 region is CASSLVALGELFF. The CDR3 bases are TGTGCCAGCAGCTTAGTCGCCCTAGGGGAGCTGTTTTTT. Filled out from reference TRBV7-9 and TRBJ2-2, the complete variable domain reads DTGVSQNPRHKITKRGQNVTFRCDPISEHNRLYWYRQTLGQGPEFLTYFQNEAQLEKSRLLSDRFSAERPKGSFSTLEIQRTEQGDSAMYLCASSLVALGELFFGEGSRLTVL.